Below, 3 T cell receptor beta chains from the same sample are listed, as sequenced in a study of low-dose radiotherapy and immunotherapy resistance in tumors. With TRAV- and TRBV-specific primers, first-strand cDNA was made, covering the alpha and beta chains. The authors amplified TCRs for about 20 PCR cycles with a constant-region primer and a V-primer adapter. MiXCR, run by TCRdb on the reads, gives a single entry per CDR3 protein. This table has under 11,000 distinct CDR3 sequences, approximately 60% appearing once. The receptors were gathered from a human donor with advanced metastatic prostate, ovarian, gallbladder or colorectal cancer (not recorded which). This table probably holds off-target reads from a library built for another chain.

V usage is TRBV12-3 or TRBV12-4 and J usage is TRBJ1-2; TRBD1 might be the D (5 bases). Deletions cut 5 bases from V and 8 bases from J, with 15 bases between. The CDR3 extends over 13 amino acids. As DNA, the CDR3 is TGTGCCAGCAGTACGGAACAGGTCTCGGGCTACACCTTC. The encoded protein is CASSTEQVSGYTF.

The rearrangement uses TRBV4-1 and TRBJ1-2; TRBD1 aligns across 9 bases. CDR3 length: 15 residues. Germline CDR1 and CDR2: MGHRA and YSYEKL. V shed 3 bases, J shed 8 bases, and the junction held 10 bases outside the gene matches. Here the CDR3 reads CASSQGTGTGTGYTF. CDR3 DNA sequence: TGCGCCAGCAGCCAGGGAACCGGGACAGGGACCGGCTACACCTTC.

In nucleotides, the CDR3 is TGTGCCATCAGTGGAACAGGGGACGACTTACTACCCTACAATGAGCAGTTCTTC. It yields the protein CAISGTGDDLLPYNEQFF. V is TRBV10-3 and J is TRBJ2-1, with TRBD1 matching over 7 bases. Germline V gives CDR1 ENHRY, CDR2 SYGVKD. The CDR3 consists of 18 residues. V lost 4 bases to trimming and J lost 2 bases; unmatched junction nucleotides: 14.